These 2 T cell receptor beta chains came from one sample sequenced in a study of graft-versus-host responses after intestinal transplantation. No antigens are known for them. Clones were read by immunoSEQ multiplex PCR, and TCRdb kept only the in-frame ones, dropping some. The table shows under 130,000 clones, with roughly 93% occurring only once. Sequencing used unstimulated CD8+ T cells sorted from spleen or lymph node cells, obtained before intestinal transplant. These receptors were taken from a human donor who received an intestinal transplant.

The rearrangement links TRBV14 to TRBJ1-2; a weak D match, TRBD1 (5 bases). This CDR3 spans 13 amino acids. Germline CDR1 is SGHDN and CDR2 is FVKESK. V was trimmed by 4 bases and J by 6 bases, leaving 12 bases between them. The chain's CDR3 is CASSPSGAHGYTF. The DNA for the CDR3 is TGTGCCAGCAGCCCCTCCGGGGCACATGGCTACACCTTC.

The CDR3 DNA follows: TGTGCCAGCAGTAGACATCCTCTGGAGCCCCAGCATTTT. Translated, it gives CASSRHPLEPQHF. The chain uses TRBV6-5 and TRBJ1-5, with D uncertain. The germline V and J ends were trimmed by 5 bases and 8 bases, with 13 bases remaining between them. Germline V gives CDR1 MNHEY, CDR2 SVGAGI. The CDR3 is 13 residues long.